This T cell receptor beta chain was captured by sequencing in a study of T-cell reconstitution after alpha-beta-depleted transplantation in children. Notes on the study in general: It was newly produced T cells that mostly accounted for T-cell counts and diversity one year after transplant. Where some patients showed high TCRbeta diversity at day 60, it came from recipient T cells and thymic progenitors that had survived. About two months after transplant, alpha-beta T cells reportedly came from several hundred expanded graft clones.

During its preparation, the TCRbeta library received unique molecular identifiers. TCRdb re-called the PCR reads with MiXCR, one entry per CDR3 protein. The table lists around 960,000 distinct CDR3 sequences, roughly 29% of them singletons. Germline CDR1 and CDR2: SQVTM and ANQGSEA. Deletions cut 7 bases from V and 6 bases from J, with 16 bases between. The CDR3 loop spans 13 amino acids. This clonotype was counted a single time. Its antigen is currently unknown. The origin of this receptor is a boy under three years old who had a stem cell transplant for SCID, so the T cells may come from the graft donor. The chain joins TRBV29-1 to TRBJ1-5; D may be TRBD1 (6 bases). The source material was PBMCs, mostly from graft donor cells, sampled 360 days after TCRalphabeta/CD19-depleted stem cell transplant. The CDR3 is CSAGGTTGQPQHF. CDR3 sequence (DNA): TGCAGCGCCGGCGGGACAACGGGTCAGCCCCAGCATTTT.